This TCR beta chain appears in the sequencing data of a study of neoadjuvant nivolumab and ipilimumab in lung cancer. Study background: Nivolumab 3 mg/kg was given days 1, 15 and 29, plus ipilimumab 1 mg/kg day 1 in combination.

Notes on the study in general: TCR richness and clonality were higher in tumors than adjacent uninvolved lung. Only a single major-pathologic-response sample was available for clonality analysis. Blood richness before therapy tracked richness in tumors resected after neoadjuvant therapy.

Sequencing used immunoSEQ multiplex PCR; TCRdb keeps in-frame clones, though not all of them. The table has about 29,000 clones, 83% seen once. Looked up from germline, CDR1 is SQVTM and CDR2 is ANQGSEA. CDR3 size: 15 residues. V gave up 4 bases and J gave up 4 bases, with 16 bases separating them. On this clone: The antigen remains unidentified.

Sample: tumor tissue, taken after neoadjuvant nivolumab, alone or with ipilimumab, at or shortly before surgery. This chain links TRBV29-1 with TRBJ2-2, with D perhaps TRBD2 (6 bases). The TCR originated in an adult with non-small cell lung cancer. The CDR3 DNA reads TGCAGCGTTGTCGTTTCGGGGGTGGGCACCGGGGAGCTGTTTTTT. This encodes CSVVVSGVGTGELFF.